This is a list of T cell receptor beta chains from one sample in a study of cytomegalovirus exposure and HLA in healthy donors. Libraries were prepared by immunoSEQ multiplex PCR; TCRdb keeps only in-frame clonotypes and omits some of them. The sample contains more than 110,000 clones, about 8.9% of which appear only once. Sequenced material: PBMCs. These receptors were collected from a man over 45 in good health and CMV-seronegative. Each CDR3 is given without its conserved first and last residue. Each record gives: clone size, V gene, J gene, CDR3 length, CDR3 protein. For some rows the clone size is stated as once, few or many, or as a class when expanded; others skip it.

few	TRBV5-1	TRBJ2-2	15	ASSPTSGGVRFGELF
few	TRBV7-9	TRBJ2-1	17	ASSPPPRLAGTTYNEQF
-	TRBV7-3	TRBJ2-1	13	ASSTGSRGNNEQF
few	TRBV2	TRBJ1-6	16	ASSTRHRDRIPNSPLH
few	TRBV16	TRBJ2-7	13	ASSYGLAETYEQY
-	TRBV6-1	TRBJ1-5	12	ASSVGTVDQPQH
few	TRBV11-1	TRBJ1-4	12	ASSTRDRAEKLF
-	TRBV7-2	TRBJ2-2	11	ASRKTGTGELF
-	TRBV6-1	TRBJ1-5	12	ASLETGGNQPQH
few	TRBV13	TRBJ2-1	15	ASSFFTVALAWGEQF
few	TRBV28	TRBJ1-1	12	ASIPRGGRNEAF
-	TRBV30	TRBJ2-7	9	AWNLFDEQY
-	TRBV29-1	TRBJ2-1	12	SVLFGQGNNEQF
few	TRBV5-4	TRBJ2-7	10	ASSSNSREQY